This T cell receptor (beta chain) came from a study of blood T cell repertoires in COVID-19. At the level of the study: Collection of acute and convalescent COVID-19 samples took place in the United States, Italy and Spain. Sources were T cells, B-cell-depleted T cells, or PBMCs; the material itself was cDNA or gDNA.

The V gene's germline CDR1 is MNHEY and CDR2 SVGAGI. The germline V and J ends were trimmed by 11 bases and 4 bases, with 11 bases remaining between them. The CDR3 has 11 residues. Participant age was roughly 18 to 89 years, and participants resided in 24 US areas. Participants had their cohort set by participant-reported clinical history. Method: immunoSEQ multiplex PCR; TCRdb's copy keeps in-frame clones and lacks some. The sample lists more than 250,000 clones; around 84% were seen once. The sequencing sample was made of PBMCs or T cells enriched from blood (not recorded which). The source of this sequence is a middle-aged man who had been exposed to COVID-19. The V gene is TRBV6-5, the J gene TRBJ1-2; D perhaps matches TRBD1 (5 bases). The CDR3: CAGGDLYGYTF. The DNA of the CDR3 is TGTGCCGGGGGGGACCTCTATGGCTACACCTTC.